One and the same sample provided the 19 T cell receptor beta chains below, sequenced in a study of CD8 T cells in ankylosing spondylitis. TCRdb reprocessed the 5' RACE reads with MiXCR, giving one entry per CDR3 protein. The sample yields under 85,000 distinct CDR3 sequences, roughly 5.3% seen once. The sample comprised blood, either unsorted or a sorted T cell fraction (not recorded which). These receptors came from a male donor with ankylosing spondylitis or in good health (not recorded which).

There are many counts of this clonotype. This chain's CDR3 is CASSATSGGLSDEQFF. CDR3 in DNA: TGTGCCAGCAGCGCGACTAGCGGGGGTCTGTCGGATGAGCAGTTCTTC. This sequence joins TRBV7-3 and TRBJ2-1, with TRBD2 identical over 12 bases. Germline V gene sequence: CDR1 SGHTA, CDR2 FQGTGA. This CDR3 region has 16 residues. With 5 bases clipped from V and 8 bases from J, the junction kept 10 bases outside the gene matches.

CDR3 protein: CASSQGESNQPQHF. In DNA, the CDR3 is TGTGCCAGCTCCCAGGGAGAGAGCAATCAGCCCCAGCATTTT. V usage is TRBV7-9 and J usage is TRBJ1-5; weak D call: TRBD1 (5 bases). The CDR3 loop spans 14 amino acids. Germline V gives CDR1 SEHNR, CDR2 FQNEAQ (reference sequence). V was trimmed by 8 bases and J by 1 base, leaving 12 bases between them.

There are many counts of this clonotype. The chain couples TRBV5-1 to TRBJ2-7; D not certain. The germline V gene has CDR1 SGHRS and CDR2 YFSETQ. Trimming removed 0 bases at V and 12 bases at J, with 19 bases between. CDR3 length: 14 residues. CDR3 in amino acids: CASSLEGAGESPYF. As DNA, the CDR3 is TGCGCCAGCAGCTTGGAAGGCGCAGGCGAGAGTCCGTACTTC.

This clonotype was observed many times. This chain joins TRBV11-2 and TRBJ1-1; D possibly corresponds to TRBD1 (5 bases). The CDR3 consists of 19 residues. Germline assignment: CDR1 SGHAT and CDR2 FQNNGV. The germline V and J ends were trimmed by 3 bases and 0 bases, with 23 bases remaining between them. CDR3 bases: TGTGCCAGCAGCTTTAAGGCAGGGAGGGCAACCTTTATGAACACTGAAGCTTTCTTT. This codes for CASSFKAGRATFMNTEAFF. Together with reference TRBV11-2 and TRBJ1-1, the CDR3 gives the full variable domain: EAGVAQSPRYKIIEKRQSVAFWCNPISGHATLYWYQQILGQGPKLLIQFQNNGVVDDSQLPKDRFSAERLKGVDSTLKIQPAKLEDSAVYLCASSFKAGRATFMNTEAFFGQGTRLTVV.

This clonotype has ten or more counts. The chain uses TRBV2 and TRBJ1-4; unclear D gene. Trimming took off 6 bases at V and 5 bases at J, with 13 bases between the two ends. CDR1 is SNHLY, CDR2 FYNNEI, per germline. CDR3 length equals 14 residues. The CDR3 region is CASSRERRNEKLFF. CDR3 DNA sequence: TGTGCCAGCAGCAGAGAACGGAGGAATGAAAAACTGTTTTTT.

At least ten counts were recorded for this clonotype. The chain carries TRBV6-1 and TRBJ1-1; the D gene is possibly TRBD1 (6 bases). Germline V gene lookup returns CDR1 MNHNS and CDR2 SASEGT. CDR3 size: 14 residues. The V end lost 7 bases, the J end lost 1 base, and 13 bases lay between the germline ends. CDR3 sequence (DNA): TGTGCCAGCATCTATTTACAGGGGAACACTGAAGCTTTCTTT. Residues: CASIYLQGNTEAFF.

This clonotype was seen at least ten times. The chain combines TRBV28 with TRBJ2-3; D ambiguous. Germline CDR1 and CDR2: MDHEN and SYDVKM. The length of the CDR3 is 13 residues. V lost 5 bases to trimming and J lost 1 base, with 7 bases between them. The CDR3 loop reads CASSDTRTDTQYF. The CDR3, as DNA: TGTGCCAGCAGTGACACCCGCACAGATACGCAGTATTTT.

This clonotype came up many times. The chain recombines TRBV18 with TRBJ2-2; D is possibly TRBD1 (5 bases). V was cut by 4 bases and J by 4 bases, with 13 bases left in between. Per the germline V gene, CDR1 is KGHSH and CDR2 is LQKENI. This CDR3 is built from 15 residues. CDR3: CASSHNQGSTGELFF. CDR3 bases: TGTGCCAGCTCACATAATCAGGGATCCACCGGGGAGCTGTTTTTT.

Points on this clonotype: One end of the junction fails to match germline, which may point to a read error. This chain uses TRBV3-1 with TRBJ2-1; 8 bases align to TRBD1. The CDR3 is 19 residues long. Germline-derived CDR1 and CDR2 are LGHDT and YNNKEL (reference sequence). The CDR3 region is CASTQARERTGLYYNEQFF. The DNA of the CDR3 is TGTGCCAGCACCCAAGCTCGGGAAAGGACAGGGCTTTACTACAATGAGCAGTTCTTC.

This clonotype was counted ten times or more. The CDR3 nucleotides are TGTGCCAGCAGCTTAGGGACAGGGAAGTACGAGCAGTACTTC. Amino acid sequence: CASSLGTGKYEQYF. The chain is built from TRBV7-6 and TRBJ2-7; TRBD1 matches 8 bases. V shed 1 base, J shed 4 bases, and the junction held 3 bases outside the gene matches. CDR1 and CDR2 from the germline V gene are SGHVS and FNYEAQ. The CDR3 runs to 14 residues. Variable domain in full (rest from reference TRBV7-6 and TRBJ2-7): GAGVSQSPRYKVTKRGQDVALRCDPISGHVSLYWYRQALGQGPEFLTYFNYEAQQDKSGLPNDRFSAERPEGSISTLTIQRTEQRDSAMYRCASSLGTGKYEQYFGPGTRLTVT.

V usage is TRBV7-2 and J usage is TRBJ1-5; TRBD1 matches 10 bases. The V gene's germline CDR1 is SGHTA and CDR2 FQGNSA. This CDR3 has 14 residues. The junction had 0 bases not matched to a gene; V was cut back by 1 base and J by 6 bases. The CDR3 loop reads CASSLGQGAQPQHF. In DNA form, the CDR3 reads TGTGCCAGCAGCTTAGGACAGGGGGCTCAGCCCCAGCATTTT.

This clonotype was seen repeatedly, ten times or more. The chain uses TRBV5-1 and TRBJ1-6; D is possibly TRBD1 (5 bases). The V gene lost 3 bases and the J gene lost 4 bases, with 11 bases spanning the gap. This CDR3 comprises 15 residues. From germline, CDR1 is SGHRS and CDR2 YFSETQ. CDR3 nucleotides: TGCGCCAGCAGCTGGGACCAGGGTTATAATTCACCCCTCCACTTT. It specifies CASSWDQGYNSPLHF.

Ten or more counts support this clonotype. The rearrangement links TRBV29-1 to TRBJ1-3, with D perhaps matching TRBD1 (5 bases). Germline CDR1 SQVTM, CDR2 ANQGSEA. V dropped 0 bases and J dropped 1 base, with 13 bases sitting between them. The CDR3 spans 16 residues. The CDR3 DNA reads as TGCAGCGTTGAAGATCCCGGGGGGAGTTCTGGAAACACCATATATTTT. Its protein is CSVEDPGGSSGNTIYF.

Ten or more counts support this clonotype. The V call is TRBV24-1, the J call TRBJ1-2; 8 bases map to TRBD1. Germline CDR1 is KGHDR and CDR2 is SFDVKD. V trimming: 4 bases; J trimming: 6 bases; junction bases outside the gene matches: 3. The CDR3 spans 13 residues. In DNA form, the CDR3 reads TGTGCCACCAGTGACCAACAGGGGGATGGCTACACCTTC. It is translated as CATSDQQGDGYTF.

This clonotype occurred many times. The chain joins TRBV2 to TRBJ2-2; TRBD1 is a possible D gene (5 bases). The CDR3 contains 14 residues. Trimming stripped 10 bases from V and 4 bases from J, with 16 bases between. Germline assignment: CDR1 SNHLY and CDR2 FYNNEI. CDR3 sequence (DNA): TGTGCCACCACGGGTACAGGTGGCACCGGGGAGCTGTTTTTT. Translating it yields CATTGTGGTGELFF.

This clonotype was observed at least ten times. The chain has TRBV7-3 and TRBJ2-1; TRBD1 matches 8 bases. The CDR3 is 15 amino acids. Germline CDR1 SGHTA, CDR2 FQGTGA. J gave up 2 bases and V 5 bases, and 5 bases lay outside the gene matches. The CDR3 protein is CASSQRQGPYNEQFF. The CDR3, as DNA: TGTGCCAGCAGCCAACGACAGGGGCCCTACAATGAGCAGTTCTTC.

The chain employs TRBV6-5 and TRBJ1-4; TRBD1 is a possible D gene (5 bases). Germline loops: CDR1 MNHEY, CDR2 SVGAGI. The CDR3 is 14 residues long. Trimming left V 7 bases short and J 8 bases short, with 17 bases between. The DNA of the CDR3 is TGTGCCAGCACTTCCGGGACCGGGCGGGAAAAACTGTTTTTT. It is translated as CASTSGTGREKLFF.

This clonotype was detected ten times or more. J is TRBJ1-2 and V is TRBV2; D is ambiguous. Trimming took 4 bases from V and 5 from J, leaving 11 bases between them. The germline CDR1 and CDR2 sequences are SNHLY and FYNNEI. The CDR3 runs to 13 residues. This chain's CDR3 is CASSVGSGYGYTF. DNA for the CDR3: TGTGCCAGCAGTGTAGGCAGCGGGTATGGCTACACCTTC.

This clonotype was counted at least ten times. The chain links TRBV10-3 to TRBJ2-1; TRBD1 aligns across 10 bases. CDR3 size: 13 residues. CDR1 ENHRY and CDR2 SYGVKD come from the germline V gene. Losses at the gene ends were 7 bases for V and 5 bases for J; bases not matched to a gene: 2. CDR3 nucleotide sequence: TGTGCCATCACCGGGACAGGGGACAATGAGCAGTTCTTC. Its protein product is CAITGTGDNEQFF.